This is a list of T cell receptor beta chains from one sample in a study of Ad26.COV2.S vaccination and SARS-CoV-2 variants. The data were produced by immunoSEQ multiplex PCR, yet TCRdb's version contains in-frame clones alone and is incomplete. The table lists roughly 380,000 clones, around 87% of them singletons, with around 3.7% in the top ten. The sample was peripheral blood, taken in a trial of Ad26.COV2.S vaccine versus placebo. The receptors stem from a person between 18 and 65 years old who received the Ad26.COV2.S COVID-19 vaccine or a placebo. Both conserved end residues are part of each CDR3. The D gene is left open where the match is weak. Size tells how often a clone was seen (once, few, many) or the class of an expanded clone, and some rows leave it out.

CDR3aa	CDR3nt	v_gene	abundance	d_gene	j_gene
CASSYGGPGNEQFF	TGTGCCAGCAGTTACGGGGGACCCGGGAATGAGCAGTTCTTC	TRBV6-5	-	-	TRBJ2-1
CASSSTPGRGTTEAFF	TGTGCCAGCAGTTCCACCCCGGGACGGGGGACCACTGAAGCTTTCTTT	TRBV6-5	few	-	TRBJ1-1
CASSQEEGQPQHF	TGTGCCAGCAGCCAAGAAGAGGGGCAGCCCCAGCATTTT	TRBV4-2	few	-	TRBJ1-5
CASKGRNQPQHF	TGTGCCAGCAAAGGTCGCAATCAGCCCCAGCATTTT	TRBV6-5	-	-	TRBJ1-5
CASSPRGDVRNQPQHF	TGTGCCAGCAGTCCCCGGGGGGACGTTAGGAATCAGCCCCAGCATTTT	TRBV27	-	-	TRBJ1-5
CATSDLAYRQGLFKDTEAFF	TGTGCCACCAGTGATTTGGCGTATCGCCAGGGACTCTTTAAGGACACTGAAGCTTTCTTT	TRBV24-1	-	-	TRBJ1-1
CASRKPSSTGELFF	TGTGCCAGCAGAAAACCCTCGTCCACCGGGGAGCTGTTTTTT	TRBV6-5	-	-	TRBJ2-2
CASSAPDTNQPQHF	TGTGCCAGCAGCGCGCCCGACACAAATCAGCCCCAGCATTTT	TRBV9	-	-	TRBJ1-5
CASSSGAGFYEQYF	TGTGCCAGCAGTTCCGGGGCAGGGTTCTACGAGCAGTACTTC	TRBV6-5	-	-	TRBJ2-7
CASEKASNSPLHF	TGTGCCAGCGAAAAGGCGTCCAATTCACCCCTCCACTTT	TRBV2	-	-	TRBJ1-6
CASSYGTPPYEQYF	TGTGCCAGCAGTTACGGGACTCCTCCCTACGAGCAGTACTTC	TRBV6-5	-	-	TRBJ2-7
CSAPTGAGYTF	TGCAGTGCTCCAACAGGGGCTGGCTACACCTTC	TRBV20-1	-	TRBD1	TRBJ1-2
CATQDREGPTTNEKLFF	TGTGCCACTCAGGACAGGGAGGGGCCTACAACTAATGAAAAACTGTTTTTT	TRBV10-3	-	TRBD1	TRBJ1-4
CASRGQTVYEQYF	TGTGCCAGTAGGGGACAGACAGTCTACGAGCAGTACTTC	TRBV19	-	TRBD1	TRBJ2-7
CASSLGLASETQYF	TGTGCCAGCAGCTTGGGGCTAGCGTCGGAGACCCAGTACTTC	TRBV7-9	-	-	TRBJ2-5
CSVDGQESYEQYF	TGCAGCGTTGATGGACAGGAGTCCTACGAGCAGTACTTC	TRBV29-1	-	TRBD1	TRBJ2-7
CASTEWDRGSYEQYF	TGTGCCAGCACCGAATGGGACAGGGGCAGCTACGAGCAGTACTTC	TRBV2	-	TRBD1	TRBJ2-7
CSVTDRHYGYTF	TGCAGCGTGACTGACAGGCACTATGGCTACACCTTC	TRBV29-1	once	-	TRBJ1-2
CASSYSMGGEAFF	TGTGCCAGCAGTTACTCGATGGGGGGCGAAGCTTTCTTT	TRBV6-5	-	-	TRBJ1-1
CASTPSEAWGYTF	TGTGCCAGCACGCCCTCTGAAGCTTGGGGCTACACCTTC	TRBV5-4	-	-	TRBJ1-2
CASSLSGLAISSYNEQFF	TGTGCCAGCAGCTTGAGCGGACTAGCCATTAGCTCCTACAATGAGCAGTTCTTC	TRBV5-5	-	TRBD2	TRBJ2-1
CASSSSATNNYGYTF	TGTGCCAGCAGTTCTAGCGCGACTAATAACTATGGCTACACCTTC	TRBV6-2/TRBV6-3	-	-	TRBJ1-2
CASSAQGGNTYEQYF	TGTGCCAGCAGCGCACAGGGAGGGAATACCTACGAGCAGTACTTC	TRBV7-3	-	-	TRBJ2-7
CASSLDRNYGYTF	TGCGCCAGCAGCCTAGACAGAAACTATGGCTACACCTTC	TRBV5-1	-	-	TRBJ1-2
CASSHGLAGGLNTGELFF	TGTGCCAGCAGCCACGGACTAGCGGGGGGGCTGAACACCGGGGAGCTGTTTTTT	TRBV14	-	TRBD2	TRBJ2-2
CASSPYGQGPTGELFF	TGTGCCAGCAGTCCATATGGACAGGGACCCACCGGGGAGCTGTTTTTT	TRBV6-2/TRBV6-3	-	TRBD1	TRBJ2-2
CASRQGLAGLYEQYF	TGTGCCAGCAGACAAGGACTAGCGGGCCTCTACGAGCAGTACTTC	TRBV7-2	few	TRBD2	TRBJ2-7
CASSFAYEQYF	TGTGCCAGCAGTTTCGCGTACGAGCAGTACTTC	TRBV6-5	-	-	TRBJ2-7
CASSLDTNEKLFF	TGTGCTAGCAGCTTAGATACTAATGAAAAACTGTTTTTT	TRBV7-7	-	-	TRBJ1-4
CASRSGTGSNEQFF	TGCGCCAGCAGGTCCGGGACAGGGTCCAATGAGCAGTTCTTC	TRBV4-1	-	TRBD1	TRBJ2-1
CASSPLITDTQYF	TGTGCCAGCTCACCGCTAATAACAGATACGCAGTATTTT	TRBV18	-	-	TRBJ2-3
CASSLRRAAYGYTF	TGTGCCAGCAGCTTAAGACGGGCGGCCTATGGCTACACCTTC	TRBV11-2	-	-	TRBJ1-2
CASSYRGGGTEAFF	TGTGCCAGCAGTTACAGGGGAGGAGGCACTGAAGCTTTCTTT	TRBV7-2	-	TRBD1	TRBJ1-1
CASSQESGVNTEAFF	TGTGCCAGCAGCCAAGAATCCGGGGTTAACACTGAAGCTTTCTTT	TRBV3-1/TRBV3-2	-	-	TRBJ1-1
CASSAGVAGGDEQFF	TGTGCCAGCAGCGCCGGAGTAGCGGGGGGCGATGAGCAGTTCTTC	TRBV7-9	once	TRBD2	TRBJ2-1
CASRGGSNSPLHF	TGTGCCAGCAGAGGAGGGTCCAATTCACCCCTCCACTTT	TRBV6-5	-	-	TRBJ1-6
CASSPLSDRGDTQYF	TGCGCCAGCAGCCCTCTCTCGGACAGGGGAGATACGCAGTATTTT	TRBV5-1	-	TRBD1	TRBJ2-3
CAWSKDRRSQPQHF	TGTGCCTGGAGCAAGGACAGAAGGTCTCAGCCCCAGCATTTT	TRBV30	-	-	TRBJ1-5
CSALGPSGYTF	TGCAGCGCCTTAGGTCCCTCGGGCTACACCTTC	TRBV29-1	-	-	TRBJ1-2
CASRGQWDSPLHF	TGCGCCAGCAGGGGGCAGTGGGATTCACCCCTCCACTTT	TRBV4-3	-	-	TRBJ1-6
CATSRGTGGGNTIYF	TGTGCCACCAGCAGAGGGACAGGGGGGGGAAACACCATATATTTT	TRBV15	-	TRBD1	TRBJ1-3
CASSYGQGRANVLTF	TGTGCCAGCAGTTACGGACAGGGCAGGGCCAACGTCCTGACTTTC	TRBV6-5	-	TRBD1	TRBJ2-6
CASSETPPRANYGYTF	TGTGCCAGCAGTGAAACCCCTCCTAGGGCTAACTATGGCTACACCTTC	TRBV6-1	once	-	TRBJ1-2
CATKPRQGNLGTEAFF	TGTGCCACGAAGCCCCGGCAGGGGAATTTAGGCACTGAAGCTTTCTTT	TRBV19	-	-	TRBJ1-1
CASSVAGAGWGDGYTF	TGTGCCAGCAGCGTAGCTGGGGCAGGGTGGGGAGATGGCTACACCTTC	TRBV9	-	-	TRBJ1-2
CASSRVDRNTEAFF	TGTGCCAGCAGCCGAGTGGACAGGAACACTGAAGCTTTCTTT	TRBV3-1/TRBV3-2	-	-	TRBJ1-1
CASSIGPGTNIYEQYF	TGTGCCAGTAGTATAGGCCCCGGGACAAATATCTACGAGCAGTACTTC	TRBV19	-	-	TRBJ2-7
CASSIEETGGTYEQYF	TGTGCCAGTAGTATCGAGGAGACAGGAGGAACCTACGAGCAGTACTTC	TRBV19	-	-	TRBJ2-7
CASSSRDRLTGELFF	TGTGCCAGCAGCTCCCGGGACAGGCTCACCGGGGAGCTGTTTTTT	TRBV27	-	TRBD1	TRBJ2-2
CASSSDPDFGKAFF	TGTGCCAGCAGCTCAGACCCGGACTTTGGGAAAGCTTTCTTT	TRBV7-3	-	-	TRBJ1-1
CASSLPGQAYNEQFF	TGTGCCAGCAGCTTACCGGGACAGGCTTACAATGAGCAGTTCTTC	TRBV11-1	-	TRBD1	TRBJ2-1
CAWSSGFTEAFF	TGTGCCTGGAGTTCAGGGTTTACTGAAGCTTTCTTT	TRBV30	-	-	TRBJ1-1
CASSLRRGTTDTQYF	TGTGCCAGCAGCTTGCGGCGGGGGACCACAGATACGCAGTATTTT	TRBV11-3	-	TRBD2	TRBJ2-3